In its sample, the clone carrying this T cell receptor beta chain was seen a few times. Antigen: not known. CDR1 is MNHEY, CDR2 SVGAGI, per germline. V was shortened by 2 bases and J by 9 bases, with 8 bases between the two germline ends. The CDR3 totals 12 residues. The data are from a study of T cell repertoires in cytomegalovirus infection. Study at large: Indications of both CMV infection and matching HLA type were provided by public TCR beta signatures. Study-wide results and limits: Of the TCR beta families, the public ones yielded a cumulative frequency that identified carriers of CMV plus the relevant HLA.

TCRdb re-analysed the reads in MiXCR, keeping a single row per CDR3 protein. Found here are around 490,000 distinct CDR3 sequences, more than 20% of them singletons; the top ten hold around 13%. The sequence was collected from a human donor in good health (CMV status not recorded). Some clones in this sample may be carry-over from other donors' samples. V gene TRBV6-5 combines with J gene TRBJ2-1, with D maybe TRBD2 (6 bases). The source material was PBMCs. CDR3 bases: TGTGCCAGCAGTTACGTCGGGGGTGAGCAGTTCTTC. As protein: CASSYVGGEQFF.